This TCR beta chain emerged from a study of blood T cell repertoires in COVID-19. Whole-study context: The United States, Italy and Spain provided the acute and convalescent COVID-19 samples. PBMCs, B-cell-depleted T cells, or T cells were the source of the cDNA or gDNA that made up the material.

CDR3 length: 19 amino acids. V dropped 7 bases and J dropped 3; count of bases not matched to a gene: 11. The germline CDR1 and CDR2 sequences are LGHNA and YSLEER. Under the authors' procedure: Estimated nucleated cell counts came from reference gene primer amplification. Produced via immunoSEQ multiplex PCR; TCRdb's table is partial and in-frame only. The V and J calls and clone size come from that table; D and trimming were worked out from the DNA. The sample contains more than 250,000 clones, approximately 88% of which appear only once. Seattle's cohort entered during active infection and was followed longitudinally.

The chain combines TRBV4-3 with TRBJ2-2; TRBD2 aligns across 16 bases. The sample consisted of peripheral blood. This TCR derives from a woman aged 25 to 39 with COVID-19, enrolled during active disease. DNA of the CDR3: TGCGCCAGCACCAAAACCGGGACTAGCGGGGGGGCCGACACCGGGGAGCTGTTTTTT. It is translated as CASTKTGTSGGADTGELFF.